This T cell receptor beta chain was captured in a study of response to subunit inactivated influenza vaccine. Findings and limits, study-wide: Only a handful of new T cells, the authors suggested, are recruited with each seasonal influenza vaccination.

TCRdb reprocessed the RT-PCR reads via MiXCR and lists one record per CDR3 protein. There are under 550,000 distinct CDR3 sequences in the sample; roughly 7.6% occur only once, and 10% to 15% lies in the top ten. As for this clonotype: The antigen is unknown.

This CDR3 spans 14 amino acids. Trimming left V 3 bases short and J 0 bases short, with 10 bases between. Germline CDR1 and CDR2: SGHRS and YFSETQ. This chain uses TRBV5-1 with TRBJ2-7; unclear D gene. This sequence was found in a man between 50 and 69 years old who received an inactivated influenza vaccine. The starting material was PBMCs from blood, obtained around 2 years after vaccination. CDR3 DNA sequence: TGCGCCAGCAGCTCGGACGTACTCTCCTACGAGCAGTACTTC. The encoded protein is CASSSDVLSYEQYF.